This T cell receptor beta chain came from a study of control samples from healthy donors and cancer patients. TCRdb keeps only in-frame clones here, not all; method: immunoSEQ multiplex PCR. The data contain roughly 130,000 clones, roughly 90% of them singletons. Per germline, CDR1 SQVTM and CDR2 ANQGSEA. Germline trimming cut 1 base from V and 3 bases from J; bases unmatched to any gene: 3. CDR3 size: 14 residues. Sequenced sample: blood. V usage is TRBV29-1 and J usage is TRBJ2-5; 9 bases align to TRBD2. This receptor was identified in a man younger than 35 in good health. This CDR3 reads CSVEGAGGEETQYF. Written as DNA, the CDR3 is TGCAGCGTTGAAGGAGCGGGGGGCGAAGAGACCCAGTACTTC.